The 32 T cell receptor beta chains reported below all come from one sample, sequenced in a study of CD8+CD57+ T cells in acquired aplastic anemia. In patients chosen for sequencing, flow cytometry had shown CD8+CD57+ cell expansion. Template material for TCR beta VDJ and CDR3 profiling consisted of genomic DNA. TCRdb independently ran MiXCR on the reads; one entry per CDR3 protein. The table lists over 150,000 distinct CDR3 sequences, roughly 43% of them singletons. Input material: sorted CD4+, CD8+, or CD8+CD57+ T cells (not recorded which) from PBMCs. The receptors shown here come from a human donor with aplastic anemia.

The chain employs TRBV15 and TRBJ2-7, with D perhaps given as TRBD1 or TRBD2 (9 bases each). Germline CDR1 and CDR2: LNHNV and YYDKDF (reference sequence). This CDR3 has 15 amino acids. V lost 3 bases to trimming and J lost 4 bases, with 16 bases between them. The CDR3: CATSSLAGQGYEQYF. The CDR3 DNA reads TGTGCCACCAGCAGCCTAGCGGGACAGGGATACGAGCAGTACTTC.

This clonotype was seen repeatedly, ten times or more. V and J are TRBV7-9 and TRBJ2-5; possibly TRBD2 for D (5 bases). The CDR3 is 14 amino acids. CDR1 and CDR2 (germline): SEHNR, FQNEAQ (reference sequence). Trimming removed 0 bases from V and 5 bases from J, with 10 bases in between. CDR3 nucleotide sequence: TGTGCCAGCAGCTTAGCCGCGGGTATGGAGACCCAGTACTTC. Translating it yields CASSLAAGMETQYF.

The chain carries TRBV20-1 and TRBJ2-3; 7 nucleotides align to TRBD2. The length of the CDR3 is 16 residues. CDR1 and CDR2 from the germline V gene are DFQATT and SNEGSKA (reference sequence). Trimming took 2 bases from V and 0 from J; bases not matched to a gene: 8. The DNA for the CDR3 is TGCAGTGCTAGACCTATAGCGGGCCCAAGCACAGATACGCAGTATTTT. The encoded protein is CSARPIAGPSTDTQYF.

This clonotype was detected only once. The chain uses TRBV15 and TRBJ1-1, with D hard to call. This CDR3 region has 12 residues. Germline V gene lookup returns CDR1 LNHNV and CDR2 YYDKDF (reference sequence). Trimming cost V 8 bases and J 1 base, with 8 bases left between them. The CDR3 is CATAPANTEAFF. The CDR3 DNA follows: TGTGCCACCGCGCCAGCGAACACTGAAGCTTTCTTT.

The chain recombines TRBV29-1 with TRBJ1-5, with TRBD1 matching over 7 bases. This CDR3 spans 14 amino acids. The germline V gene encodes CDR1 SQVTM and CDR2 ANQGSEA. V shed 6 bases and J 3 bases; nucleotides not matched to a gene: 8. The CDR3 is CSVGMGQFNQPQHF. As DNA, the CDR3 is TGCAGCGTGGGCATGGGACAGTTCAATCAGCCCCAGCATTTT.

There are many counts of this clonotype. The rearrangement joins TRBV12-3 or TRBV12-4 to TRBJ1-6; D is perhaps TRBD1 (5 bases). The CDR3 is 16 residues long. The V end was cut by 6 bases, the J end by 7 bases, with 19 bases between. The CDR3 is CASSPGGGRSNSPLHF. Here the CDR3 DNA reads TGTGCCAGCAGCCCTGGGGGGGGACGTTCAAATTCACCCCTCCACTTT.

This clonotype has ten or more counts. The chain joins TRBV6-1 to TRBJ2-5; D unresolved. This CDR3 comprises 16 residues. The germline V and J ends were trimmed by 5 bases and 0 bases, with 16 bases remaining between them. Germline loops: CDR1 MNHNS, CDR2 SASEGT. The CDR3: CASSFLSGVYQETQYF. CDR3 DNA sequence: TGTGCCAGCAGTTTCCTCTCAGGAGTGTACCAAGAGACCCAGTACTTC.

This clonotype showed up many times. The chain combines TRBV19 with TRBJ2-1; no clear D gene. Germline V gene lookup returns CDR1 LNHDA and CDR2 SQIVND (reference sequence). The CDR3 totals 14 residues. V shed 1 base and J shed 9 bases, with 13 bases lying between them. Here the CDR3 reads CASSIGKSSSEQFF. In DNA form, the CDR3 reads TGTGCCAGTAGTATAGGAAAAAGCTCCAGTGAGCAGTTCTTC.

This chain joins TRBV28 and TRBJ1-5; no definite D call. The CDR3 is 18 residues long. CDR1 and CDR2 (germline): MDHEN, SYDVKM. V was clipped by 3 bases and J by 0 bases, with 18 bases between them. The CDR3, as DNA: TGTGCCAGCAGTTTGTCCTACGCCCGGGCCTATAGCAATCAGCCCCAGCATTTT. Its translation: CASSLSYARAYSNQPQHF.

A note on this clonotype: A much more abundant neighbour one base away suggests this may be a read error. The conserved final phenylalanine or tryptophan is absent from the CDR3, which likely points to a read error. The CDR3 DNA is TGCGCCAGCAGCTTGGGGACTTCTAATGAGCAGTTCCTC. It specifies CASSLGTSNEQFL. The chain joins TRBV5-1 to TRBJ2-1; a possible D gene is TRBD2 (5 bases). This CDR3 region has 13 residues. Germline CDR1 reads SGHRS; CDR2 reads YFSETQ. V was cut by 0 bases and J by 7 bases, with 8 bases left in between.

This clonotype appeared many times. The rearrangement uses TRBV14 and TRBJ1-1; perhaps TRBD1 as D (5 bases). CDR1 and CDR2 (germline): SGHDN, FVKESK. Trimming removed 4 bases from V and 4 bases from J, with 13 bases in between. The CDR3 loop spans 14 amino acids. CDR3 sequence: CASSLKMGPTEAFF. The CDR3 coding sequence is TGTGCCAGCAGCCTAAAAATGGGGCCCACTGAAGCTTTCTTT. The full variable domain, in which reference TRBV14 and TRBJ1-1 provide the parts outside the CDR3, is EAGVTQFPSHSVIEKGQTVTLRCDPISGHDNLYWYRRVMGKEIKFLLHFVKESKQDESGMPNNRFLAERTGGTYSTLKVQPAELEDSGVYFCASSLKMGPTEAFFGQGTRLTVV.

The CDR3 DNA reads TGTGCCAGCAGCCCCCCTAGGAGGGACAGGAGCTATGGCTACACCTTC. Amino acids: CASSPPRRDRSYGYTF. The gene calls are TRBV7-8 and TRBJ1-2, with 8 bases fitting TRBD1. The CDR3 totals 16 residues. Trimming cost V 5 bases and J 4 bases; bases outside gene matches: 12. Germline V gene data show CDR1 as SGHVS and CDR2 as FQNEAQ.

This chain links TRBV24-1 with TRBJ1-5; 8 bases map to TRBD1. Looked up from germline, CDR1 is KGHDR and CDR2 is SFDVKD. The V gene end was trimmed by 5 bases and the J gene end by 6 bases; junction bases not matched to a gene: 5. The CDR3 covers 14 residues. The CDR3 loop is CATSAGTGRQPQHF. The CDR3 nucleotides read TGTGCCACCAGTGCCGGGACAGGTCGTCAGCCCCAGCATTTT.

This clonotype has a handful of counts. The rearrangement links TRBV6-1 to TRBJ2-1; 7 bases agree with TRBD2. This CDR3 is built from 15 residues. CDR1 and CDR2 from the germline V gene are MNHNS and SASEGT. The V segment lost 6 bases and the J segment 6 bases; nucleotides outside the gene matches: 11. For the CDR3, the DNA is TGTGCCAGCAGGCAGGGACTACACGAAGGCAATGAGCAGTTCTTC. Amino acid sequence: CASRQGLHEGNEQFF.

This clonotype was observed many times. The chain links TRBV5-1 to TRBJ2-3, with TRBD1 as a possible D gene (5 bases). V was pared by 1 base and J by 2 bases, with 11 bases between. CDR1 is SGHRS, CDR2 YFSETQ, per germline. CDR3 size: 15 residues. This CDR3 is CASSLRTPYTDTQYF. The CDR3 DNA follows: TGCGCCAGCAGCTTGAGGACACCCTACACAGATACGCAGTATTTT.

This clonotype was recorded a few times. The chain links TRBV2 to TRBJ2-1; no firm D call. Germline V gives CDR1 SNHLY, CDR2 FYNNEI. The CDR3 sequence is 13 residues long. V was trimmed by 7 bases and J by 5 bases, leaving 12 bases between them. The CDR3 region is CASTQGLDNEQFF. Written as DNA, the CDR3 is TGTGCCAGCACCCAAGGGTTAGACAATGAGCAGTTCTTC.

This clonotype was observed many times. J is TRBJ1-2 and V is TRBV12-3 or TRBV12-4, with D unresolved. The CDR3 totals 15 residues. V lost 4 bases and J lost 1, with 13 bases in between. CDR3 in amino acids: CASSSDGPVNYGYTF. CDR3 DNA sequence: TGTGCCAGCAGTTCAGACGGTCCCGTTAACTATGGCTACACCTTC.

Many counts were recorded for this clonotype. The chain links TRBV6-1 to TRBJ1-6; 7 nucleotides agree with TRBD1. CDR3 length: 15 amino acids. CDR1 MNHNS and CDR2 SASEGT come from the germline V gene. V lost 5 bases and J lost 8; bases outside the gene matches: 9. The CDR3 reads CASSRTQGGDSPLHF. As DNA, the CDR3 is TGTGCCAGCAGTCGGACTCAGGGGGGCGATTCACCCCTCCACTTT.

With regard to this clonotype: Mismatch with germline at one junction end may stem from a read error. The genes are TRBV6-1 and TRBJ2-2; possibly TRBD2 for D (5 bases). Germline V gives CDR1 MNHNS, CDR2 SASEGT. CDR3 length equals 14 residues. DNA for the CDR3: TGTGCCAGCAGCCCAACCACACGAGCCGGGGAGCTGTTCTTT. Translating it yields CASSPTTRAGELFF.

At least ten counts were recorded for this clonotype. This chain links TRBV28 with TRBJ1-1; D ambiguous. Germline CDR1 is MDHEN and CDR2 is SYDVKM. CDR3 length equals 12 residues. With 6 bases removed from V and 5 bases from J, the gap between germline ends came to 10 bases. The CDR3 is CASREPDTEAFF. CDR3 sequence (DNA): TGTGCCAGCAGGGAACCCGATACTGAAGCTTTCTTT.

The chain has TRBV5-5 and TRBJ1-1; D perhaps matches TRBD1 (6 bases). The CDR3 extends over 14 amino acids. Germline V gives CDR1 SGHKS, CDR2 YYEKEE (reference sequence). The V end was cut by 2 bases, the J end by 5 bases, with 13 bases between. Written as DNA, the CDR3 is TGTGCCAGCAGCTTAGTGGCCAGGGGAACTGAAGCTTTCTTT. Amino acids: CASSLVARGTEAFF.

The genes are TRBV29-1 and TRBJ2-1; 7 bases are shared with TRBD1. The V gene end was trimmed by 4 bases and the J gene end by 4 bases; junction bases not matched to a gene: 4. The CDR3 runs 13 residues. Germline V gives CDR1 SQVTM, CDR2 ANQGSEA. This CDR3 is CSVVGGNYNEQFF. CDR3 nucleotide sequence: TGCAGCGTTGTAGGGGGCAATTACAATGAGCAGTTCTTC.

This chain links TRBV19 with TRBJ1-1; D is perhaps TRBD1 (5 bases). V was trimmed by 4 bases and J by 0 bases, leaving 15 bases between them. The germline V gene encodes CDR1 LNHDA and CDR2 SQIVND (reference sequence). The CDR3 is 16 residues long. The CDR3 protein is CASSTGEGPLNTEAFF. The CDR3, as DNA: TGTGCCAGTAGTACGGGGGAGGGGCCATTGAACACTGAAGCTTTCTTT.

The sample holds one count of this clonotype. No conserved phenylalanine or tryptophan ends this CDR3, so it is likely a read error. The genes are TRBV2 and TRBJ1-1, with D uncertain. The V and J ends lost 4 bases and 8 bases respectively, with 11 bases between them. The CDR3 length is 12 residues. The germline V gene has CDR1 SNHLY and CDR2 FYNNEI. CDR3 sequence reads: CASSVSGREAFL. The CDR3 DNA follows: TGTGCCAGCAGTGTTTCAGGCAGGGAAGCTTTCTTA.

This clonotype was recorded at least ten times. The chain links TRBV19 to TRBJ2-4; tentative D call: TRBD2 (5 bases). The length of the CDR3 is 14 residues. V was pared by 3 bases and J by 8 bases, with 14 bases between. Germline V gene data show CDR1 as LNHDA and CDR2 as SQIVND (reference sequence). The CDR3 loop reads CASSIGAEGDIQYF. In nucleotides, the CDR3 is TGTGCCAGTAGTATCGGAGCGGAAGGCGACATTCAGTACTTC.

In nucleotides, the CDR3 is TGTGCCAGCCTGGGAGGGACGGGCGGCAATCAGCCCCAGCATTTT. It yields the protein CASLGGTGGNQPQHF. The J gene is TRBJ1-5, the V gene TRBV2, with a possible D match to TRBD1 (5 bases). V was trimmed by 8 bases and J by 2 bases, leaving 16 bases between them. The length of the CDR3 is 15 residues. CDR1 and CDR2 (germline): SNHLY, FYNNEI.

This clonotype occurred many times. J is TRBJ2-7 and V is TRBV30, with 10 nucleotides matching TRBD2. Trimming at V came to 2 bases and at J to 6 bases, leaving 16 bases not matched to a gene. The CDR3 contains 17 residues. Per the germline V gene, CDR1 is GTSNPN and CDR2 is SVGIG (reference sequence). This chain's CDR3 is CAWSTSGRASPLGEQYF. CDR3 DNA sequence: TGTGCCTGGAGTACAAGCGGGAGGGCCTCTCCGCTAGGCGAGCAGTACTTC.

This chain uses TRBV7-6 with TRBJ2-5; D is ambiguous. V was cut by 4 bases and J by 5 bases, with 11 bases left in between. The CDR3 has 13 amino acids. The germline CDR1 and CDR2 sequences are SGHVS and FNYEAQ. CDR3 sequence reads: CASSSSLGETQYF. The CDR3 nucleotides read TGTGCCAGCAGCTCCTCCCTTGGGGAGACCCAGTACTTC.

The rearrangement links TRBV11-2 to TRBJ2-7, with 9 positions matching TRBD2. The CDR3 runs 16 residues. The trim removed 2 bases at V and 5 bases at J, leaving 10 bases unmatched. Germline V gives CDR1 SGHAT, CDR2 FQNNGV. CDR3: CASSLKGGGRGNEQYF. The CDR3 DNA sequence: TGTGCCAGCAGCTTAAAAGGCGGCGGGAGGGGGAACGAGCAGTACTTC.

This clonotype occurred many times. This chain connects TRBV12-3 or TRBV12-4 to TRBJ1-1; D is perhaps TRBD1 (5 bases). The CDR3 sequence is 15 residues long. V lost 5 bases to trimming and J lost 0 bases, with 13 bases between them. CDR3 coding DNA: TGTGCCAGCAGTCCTAGGGGCGCGGTGAACACTGAAGCTTTCTTT. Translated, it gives CASSPRGAVNTEAFF.

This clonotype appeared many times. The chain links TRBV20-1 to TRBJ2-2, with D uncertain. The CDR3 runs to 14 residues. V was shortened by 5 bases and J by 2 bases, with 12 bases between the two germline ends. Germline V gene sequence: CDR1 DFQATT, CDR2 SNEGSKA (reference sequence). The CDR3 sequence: CSASGDLNTGELFF. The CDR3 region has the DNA TGCAGTGCTTCCGGTGATCTTAACACCGGGGAGCTGTTTTTT.

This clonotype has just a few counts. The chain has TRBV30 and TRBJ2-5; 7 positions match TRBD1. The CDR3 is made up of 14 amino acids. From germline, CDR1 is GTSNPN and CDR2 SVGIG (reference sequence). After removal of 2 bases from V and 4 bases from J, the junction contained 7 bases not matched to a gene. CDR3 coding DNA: TGTGCCTGGAGTATAGGGACAGCCCGAGAGACCCAGTACTTC. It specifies CAWSIGTARETQYF.